Following are 17 T cell receptor beta chains from one sample sequenced in a study of blood T cells in healthy people across ages. The second PCR ran roughly 7 to 12 cycles with a sample-barcoded 5' primer and J-beta primers. Via MiXCR, TCRdb re-called the 5' RACE reads, giving one row per CDR3 protein. The sample carries 850,000 or so distinct CDR3 sequences, more than 25% recorded once. Sequencing was carried out using blood. These receptors all stem from a woman aged 80 or older in good health.

This clonotype was recorded many times. The chain uses TRBV2 and TRBJ2-5, with D maybe TRBD1 (6 bases). Between the trimmed V and J ends, which lost 6 bases and 11 bases, there was a span of 16 bases. Germline values: CDR1 SNHLY, CDR2 FYNNEI. The CDR3 totals 12 residues. The CDR3 region is CASRRVTGGQYF. The DNA of the CDR3 is TGTGCCAGCAGGCGGGTGACAGGCGGTCAGTACTTC.

This clonotype showed up many times. The chain recombines TRBV27 with TRBJ2-3; TRBD2 is a possible D gene (5 bases). Germline V gene sequence: CDR1 MNHEY, CDR2 SMNVEV (reference sequence). The ends were cut back, 5 bases at V and 4 bases at J, with 10 bases in the middle. The CDR3 has 13 residues. CDR3 protein: CASSHNGADTQYF. The CDR3 bases are TGTGCCAGCAGTCACAACGGGGCAGATACGCAGTATTTT.

V and J are TRBV7-2 and TRBJ1-1; no firm D call. There are 14 residues in the CDR3. V lost 0 bases and J 4 bases, leaving 9 bases between the germline ends. The V gene's germline CDR1 is SGHTA and CDR2 FQGNSA. The CDR3 sequence is CASSLAQWGTEAFF. CDR3 sequence (DNA): TGTGCCAGCAGCTTAGCGCAGTGGGGCACTGAAGCTTTCTTT.

A note on this clonotype: This may be a read error: a much more frequent sequence differs by one nucleotide. The CDR3, as DNA: TGTGCCAGCGGCGTGAGCCTCGGACCTAGCACAGATACGCAGTATTTT. This sequence encodes CASGVSLGPSTDTQYF. V and J are TRBV9 and TRBJ2-3; D gene ambiguous. The CDR3 is 16 amino acids. Germline V gene sequence: CDR1 SGDLS, CDR2 YYNGEE.

Of note for this clonotype: Just one base apart from a much larger clone, this may be a read error. This chain joins TRBV11-2 and TRBJ2-1; D not certain. The J call is in doubt because the DNA end fits TRBJ2-7 better. The CDR3 loop spans 15 amino acids. Germline CDR1 SGHAT, CDR2 FQNNGV. Here the CDR3 DNA reads TGTGCCAGCAGTTCAGGTATTAGCTCCTACAATGAGCAGTACTTC. This codes for CASSSGISSYNEQYF.

This clonotype was seen repeatedly, ten times or more. CDR3 DNA: TGTGCCAGCAGCTTAGGGTCGGACCTCACTGAAGCTTTCTTT. Protein: CASSLGSDLTEAFF. The chain carries TRBV7-9 and TRBJ1-1; D gene ambiguous. The CDR3 totals 14 residues. V was trimmed by 1 base and J by 4 bases, leaving 10 bases between them. Germline V gene lookup returns CDR1 SEHNR and CDR2 FQNEAQ (reference sequence).

Concerning this clonotype itself: This may come from a read error, since a much larger clone is one base off. The V call is TRBV24-1, the J call TRBJ1-5; TRBD1 matches 8 bases. Germline loops: CDR1 KGHDR, CDR2 SFDVKD. The CDR3 consists of 16 residues. V lost 4 bases and J lost 0; bases outside the gene matches: 4. The CDR3 loop is CATSDMTGASNQPQHF. In DNA, the CDR3 is TGTGCCACCAGTGACATGACAGGGGCTAGCAATCAGCCCCAGCATTTT.

As to this clonotype: Since a much larger clone is just one base distant, this may be a read error. The chain has TRBV14 and TRBJ2-3; a weak D match, TRBD1 (5 bases). Per the germline V gene, CDR1 is SGHDN and CDR2 is FVKESK. There are 15 residues in the CDR3. The CDR3, as DNA: TGTGCCAGCAGCCAAGTACAGATAAGCACAGGTACGCAGTATTTT. This encodes CASSQVQISTGTQYF.

As to this clonotype: A read error may be the cause here, since a much bigger clone is one base away. The rearrangement joins TRBV5-6 to TRBJ2-7; a possible D gene is TRBD2 (6 bases). The germline gives CDR1 SGHDT, CDR2 YYEEEE. The CDR3 totals 12 residues. The DNA of the CDR3 is TGTGCTAATTGTCCGGGGGTGAATGAGCAGTACTTC. This codes for CANCPGVNEQYF.

This CDR3 reads CASSSGGFYDEQFF. The CDR3 DNA is TGTGCCAGCAGCTCCGGGGGTTTTTACGATGAGCAGTTCTTC. The chain employs TRBV7-2 and TRBJ2-1; TRBD2 is a possible D gene (6 bases). This CDR3 spans 14 amino acids. Germline CDR1 reads SGHTA; CDR2 reads FQGNSA. V was clipped by 4 bases and J by 8 bases, with 15 bases between them. The whole variable domain, remainder taken from reference TRBV7-2 and TRBJ2-1, is GAGVSQSPSNKVTEKGKDVELRCDPISGHTALYWYRQSLGQGLEFLIYFQGNSAPDKSGLPSDRFSAERTGGSVSTLTIQRTQQEDSAVYLCASSSGGFYDEQFFGPGTRLTVL.

CDR3 DNA: TGCAGTGCTTGGGACAGGACTAATTCACCCCTCCACTTT. It encodes CSAWDRTNSPLHF. The V call is TRBV20-1, the J call TRBJ1-6; 8 bases line up with TRBD1. The CDR3 contains 13 residues. Germline V gene lookup returns CDR1 DFQATT and CDR2 SNEGSKA (reference sequence). With V trimmed by 5 bases and J by 6 bases, 3 bases remained unmatched.

CDR3 bases: TGTGCCAGCTCACCGACCCTAAACGATCAGCCCCAGCATTTT. Translating gives CASSPTLNDQPQHF. This rearrangement joins TRBV18 to TRBJ1-5; D remains ambiguous. Trimming took 3 bases from V and 5 from J, leaving 11 bases between them. The CDR3 totals 14 residues. Per the germline V gene, CDR1 is KGHSH and CDR2 is LQKENI.

Many counts were recorded for this clonotype. CDR3 bases: TGTGCCTCCGGGGGGCAGAACACTGAAGCTTTCTTT. Amino acids: CASGGQNTEAFF. The chain carries TRBV10-3 and TRBJ1-1; possible D gene TRBD1, 6 bases. This CDR3 spans 12 amino acids. The germline V and J ends were trimmed by 11 bases and 1 base, with 11 bases remaining between them. The germline gives CDR1 ENHRY, CDR2 SYGVKD.

A remark on this clonotype: This may arise from a read error, as a much more abundant clone is one base away. The chain carries TRBV7-2 and TRBJ2-3; the match to TRBD2 covers 9 bases. This CDR3 has 16 residues. Trimming took 7 bases from V and 0 from J; bases not matched to a gene: 8. The germline V gene encodes CDR1 SGHTA and CDR2 FQGNSA. CDR3 nucleotide sequence: TGTGCCAGCAACCAAGCGGGGGGCCTTAGCACAGATACGCAGTATTTT. Translating it yields CASNQAGGLSTDTQYF.

V is TRBV7-3 and J is TRBJ1-1; 7 bases map to TRBD1. Germline CDR1 reads SGHTA; CDR2 reads FQGTGA. This CDR3 contains 12 residues. After removal of 4 bases from V and 11 bases from J, the junction contained 7 bases not matched to a gene. The CDR3 DNA reads TGTGCCAGCAGCTCCCCGGGACAGCGTGCTTTCTTT. It specifies CASSSPGQRAFF.

This clonotype has ten or more counts. V gene TRBV27 combines with J gene TRBJ2-1; TRBD2 agrees at 9 bases. V shed 1 base, J shed 5 bases, and the junction held 3 bases outside the gene matches. The CDR3 length is 15 residues. Germline-derived CDR1 and CDR2 are MNHEY and SMNVEV (reference sequence). This chain's CDR3 is CASSLFSGGHNEQFF. Written as DNA, the CDR3 is TGTGCCAGCAGTTTATTTAGCGGGGGACACAATGAGCAGTTCTTC.

In this sample, this clonotype turned up many times. The chain has TRBV20-1 and TRBJ1-1; a possible D gene is TRBD1 (5 bases). Germline loops: CDR1 DFQATT, CDR2 SNEGSKA (reference sequence). V dropped 3 bases and J dropped 0 bases, with 11 bases sitting between them. The CDR3 totals 14 residues. For the CDR3, the DNA is TGCAGTGCTAGTCCTCCGGGGCTGAACACTGAAGCTTTCTTT. Amino acid sequence: CSASPPGLNTEAFF.